The rows below give T cell receptor beta chains drawn from one sample of a study of early T cells in non-severe SARS-CoV-2 infection. TCRdb used MiXCR to reprocess the 5' RACE reads, holding one entry per CDR3 protein. The table records 85,000 to 100,000 distinct CDR3 sequences, around 16% of them present only once. The material sequenced was whole blood. Every receptor here comes from an adult who was a healthcare worker with PCR-confirmed SARS-CoV-2 infection or an uninfected control (not recorded which). The CDR3 runs from the conserved cysteine through the conserved F or W. The listing skips clone size in some rows; elsewhere it reads once, few, many or a size class.

NA TRBJ1-1 TRBV12-3/TRBV12-4 CASTPTGQITEAFF
few TRBJ1-1 TRBV13 CASSPWTGLGEAFF
few TRBJ2-2 TRBV23-1 CASSIWGLREHSGELFF
many TRBJ2-1 TRBV5-1 CASSLGLREYNEQFF
few TRBJ2-1 TRBV4-1 CASSQVPLAGGNEQFF
NA TRBJ2-7 TRBV6-1 CASNQDREINEQYF
NA TRBJ2-1 TRBV27 CASSPRILAGANEQFF
many TRBJ1-2 TRBV5-1 CASSSDLGHVNYGYTF
NA TRBJ2-6 TRBV19 CASSIFRSGANVLTF
few TRBJ2-3 TRBV18 CASSPPEVGLAGGPRADTQYF
NA TRBJ1-6 TRBV28 CASAWEGSGSPLHF
NA TRBJ2-1 TRBV18 CASSTTPLAGDLNEQFF
NA TRBJ2-1 TRBV20-1 CSARDPGSGRANNEQFF
once TRBJ2-1 TRBV3-1 CASSQVMWGEQFF
NA TRBJ2-7 TRBV27 CASSLNRGPDYEQYF
NA TRBJ2-1 TRBV10-2 CASSESRPGQIVYNEQFF
few TRBJ2-7 TRBV20-1 CSASQTGSREQYF
few TRBJ1-1 TRBV2 CASSEEGGGTEAFF
few TRBJ2-1 TRBV14 CASSFIRDDEQFF
NA TRBJ2-3 TRBV20-1 CSARRVGLAGHTDTQYF
few TRBJ1-5 TRBV19 CASSIPQGNQPQHF
NA TRBJ2-5 TRBV5-6 CASSRRDGQYF
medium-sized TRBJ2-5 TRBV10-1 CASYRTSGDQETQYF
NA TRBJ1-1 TRBV5-1 CASSLWGETEAFF
few TRBJ2-3 TRBV28 CASSSTGLRDTQYF
few TRBJ1-3 TRBV6-5 CASSYSPGVSGNTIYF